This T cell receptor beta chain was sequenced in a study of tumor-infiltrating lymphocytes in primary liver carcinoma. The input was 450 to 500 ng total RNA; TCR beta cDNA was made from it with a constant-region primer. It was through three nested multiplex PCR rounds of slightly modified ARM-PCR that TCR beta libraries arose. TRBV1-TRBV30 forward primers paired with a C-beta reverse primer drove the first two PCR rounds, roughly 9 cycles each. MiXCR, run by TCRdb on the multiplex PCR reads, gives a single entry per CDR3 protein. The sample yields approximately 79,000 distinct CDR3 sequences, over 60% seen once. RNA and DNA were co-extracted from roughly 20-30 mg of unsorted bulk tissue. As to this clonotype: Its matching antigen is unknown. An end of the junction differs from the germline gene, which may be a read error.

Findings and caveats of the study: Merely some 7.5-24% of top clones spanned all five tumor regions. Tumor-blood pairs (like tumor-adjacent pairs) overlapped less than tumor region pairs did. With p = 0.039, the top-250-clone fraction in tumors significantly exceeded that in blood.

The CDR3 sequence is 15 residues long. Per the germline V gene, CDR1 is WNHNN and CDR2 is SYGVQD (reference sequence). The origin of this receptor is a man aged 35-49 years with primary liver carcinoma and hepatitis B virus infection. This rearrangement joins TRBV10-1 to TRBJ2-5; D could derive from TRBD1 or TRBD2 (5 bases each). Sequenced input: liver tumor tissue from sampling region 4. Subset described: tumor region T4, right-lateral pole. The CDR3 protein is CASSEGDGPRETQYF. The CDR3 bases are TGCGCGAGCAGTGAAGGGGACGGCCCCAGGGAGACCCAGTACTTC.